A selection of T cell receptor beta chains follows, all from one sample in a study of blood T cell repertoires in COVID-19. Sequencing used immunoSEQ multiplex PCR; TCRdb keeps in-frame clones, though not all of them. The sample shows some 150,000 clones, about 80% of them seen only once. Sequenced input: peripheral blood. These receptors came from a woman of 80 years or more with acute or convalescent COVID-19. Both conserved end residues are part of each CDR3. The order of the fields is V gene, clone size, CDR3 length, J gene, D gene, CDR3 DNA, CDR3 protein. D genes are given only for firm matches. Rows give clone size only sometimes, using once, few, many, or a class for an expanded clone.

V: TRBV30; size: once; length: 14; J: TRBJ1-2; D: TRBD1; DNA: TGTGCCTGGGATCGACAGGGGATAGGCTATGGCTACACCTTC; CDR3: CAWDRQGIGYGYTF
V: TRBV6-1; size: NA; length: 13; J: TRBJ1-5; D: NA; DNA: TGTGCCAGCAGTGATTCGGTCGGTCAGCCCCAGCATTTT; CDR3: CASSDSVGQPQHF
V: TRBV2; size: NA; length: 14; J: TRBJ2-5; D: NA; DNA: TGTGCCAGCAGGGAGGGGACGCCTCAGGAGACCCAGTACTTC; CDR3: CASREGTPQETQYF
V: TRBV30; size: NA; length: 11; J: TRBJ2-4; D: NA; DNA: TGTGCCGCTACGGCCAAAAACATTCAGTACTTC; CDR3: CAATAKNIQYF
V: TRBV11-2; size: NA; length: 14; J: TRBJ1-3; D: NA; DNA: TGTGCCAGCAGCGTTAGAGGGCCTGGAAACACCATATATTTT; CDR3: CASSVRGPGNTIYF
V: TRBV5-1; size: NA; length: 15; J: TRBJ2-7; D: TRBD1; DNA: TGCGCCAGCAGCCGCAGCCGGGACAGGGTAGGGGAGCAGTACTTC; CDR3: CASSRSRDRVGEQYF
V: TRBV6-5; size: NA; length: 13; J: TRBJ1-2; D: TRBD1; DNA: TGTGCCAGCAGTCCGGGACAGGGACGTGGCTACACCTTC; CDR3: CASSPGQGRGYTF
V: TRBV2; size: NA; length: 14; J: TRBJ2-7; D: NA; DNA: TGTGCCAGCAGCCTCGGACAGAGGGCTGGGGAGCAGTACTTC; CDR3: CASSLGQRAGEQYF
V: TRBV7-2; size: few; length: 13; J: TRBJ2-7; D: TRBD1; DNA: TGTGCCAGCAGCCCGGGACAGGGATACGAGCAGTACTTC; CDR3: CASSPGQGYEQYF
V: TRBV2; size: NA; length: 17; J: TRBJ1-5; D: TRBD1; DNA: TGTGCCAGCAGTGCAACCTACAGGGGGGCCGTAGGTCAGCCCCAGCATTTT; CDR3: CASSATYRGAVGQPQHF
V: TRBV7-2; size: NA; length: 15; J: TRBJ2-7; D: TRBD2; DNA: TGTGCCAGCAGCCCGGGACTAGCGGGATCGTACGAGCAGTACTTC; CDR3: CASSPGLAGSYEQYF
V: TRBV5-4; size: NA; length: 15; J: TRBJ1-1; D: TRBD1; DNA: TGTGCCAGCAGCCGAGAGGACAGGCGGAACACTGAAGCTTTCTTT; CDR3: CASSREDRRNTEAFF
V: TRBV7-9; size: NA; length: 16; J: TRBJ1-2; D: TRBD1; DNA: TGTGCCAGCAGCTTAGAACAGGCAGGGGGCAACTATGGCTACACCTTC; CDR3: CASSLEQAGGNYGYTF
V: TRBV4-2; size: once; length: 17; J: TRBJ2-2; D: TRBD2; DNA: TGTGCCAGCAGCCTCCTGAGACTAGCGGGGGGCTCCGGGGAGCTGTTTTTT; CDR3: CASSLLRLAGGSGELFF
V: TRBV14; size: NA; length: 17; J: TRBJ2-1; D: NA; DNA: TGTGCCAGCAGCCAAGATCTTACTGGACTCGGCGACAATGAGCAGTTCTTC; CDR3: CASSQDLTGLGDNEQFF
V: TRBV18; size: few; length: 14; J: TRBJ1-1; D: NA; DNA: TGTGCCAGCTCGCTCAGGGATAAAGGCACTGAAGCTTTCTTT; CDR3: CASSLRDKGTEAFF
V: TRBV7-3; size: few; length: 14; J: TRBJ1-6; D: TRBD1; DNA: TGTGCCAGCAGCTCAACAGGGGCAAATGCACCCCTCCACTTT; CDR3: CASSSTGANAPLHF
V: TRBV14; size: NA; length: 13; J: TRBJ1-2; D: NA; DNA: TGTGCCAGCAGTCCGAGGGAGTCCTATGGCTACACCTTC; CDR3: CASSPRESYGYTF
V: TRBV29-1; size: once; length: 15; J: TRBJ2-7; D: TRBD1; DNA: TGCAGCGTTGAAGACGTTACTGACAGGGCCTACGAGCAGTACTTC; CDR3: CSVEDVTDRAYEQYF
V: TRBV7-3; size: NA; length: 14; J: TRBJ2-2; D: NA; DNA: TGTGCCAGCAGCCCCCTCCAGGGGCCGGGGGAGCTGTTTTTT; CDR3: CASSPLQGPGELFF
V: TRBV7-2; size: NA; length: 16; J: TRBJ1-5; D: NA; DNA: TGTGCCAGCAGCTTACTCTCGGAGTATAGCAATCAGCCCCAGCATTTT; CDR3: CASSLLSEYSNQPQHF
V: TRBV28; size: NA; length: 14; J: TRBJ1-5; D: NA; DNA: TGTGCCAGCAGTTTTGAGGATAGCAATCAGCCCCAGCATTTT; CDR3: CASSFEDSNQPQHF
V: TRBV5-4; size: NA; length: 17; J: TRBJ2-1; D: TRBD2; DNA: TGTGCCAGCAGCCCCCAGAGGACTAGAGACTCCTACAATGAGCAGTTCTTC; CDR3: CASSPQRTRDSYNEQFF
V: TRBV27; size: NA; length: 17; J: TRBJ1-1; D: NA; DNA: TGTGCCAGCAGCACATCGGCTAGAAGTGGGGGGGCGCCTGAAGCTTTCTTT; CDR3: CASSTSARSGGAPEAFF
V: TRBV30; size: NA; length: 16; J: TRBJ1-3; D: TRBD1; DNA: TGTGCCTGGAGTGGAGGAACAGGGGCTGCTGGAAACACCATATATTTT; CDR3: CAWSGGTGAAGNTIYF
V: TRBV21-1; size: NA; length: 16; J: TRBJ2-5; D: NA; DNA: TGTGCCAGCAGCCTACGGACTAGCGGACTACAAGAGACCCAGTACTTC; CDR3: CASSLRTSGLQETQYF
V: TRBV18; size: NA; length: 14; J: TRBJ2-7; D: NA; DNA: TGTGCCAGCTCACCTAACAGGCAAGGGCACGAGCAGTACTTC; CDR3: CASSPNRQGHEQYF
V: TRBV7-6; size: NA; length: 14; J: TRBJ2-7; D: TRBD2; DNA: TGTGCCAGCAGCTCCGGGACTAGCGGATACGAGCAGTACTTC; CDR3: CASSSGTSGYEQYF
V: TRBV18; size: NA; length: 15; J: TRBJ1-6; D: NA; DNA: TGTGCCAGCTCACCACGGCAAAGGGAGAATTCACCCCTCCACTTT; CDR3: CASSPRQRENSPLHF
V: TRBV6-2/TRBV6-3; size: NA; length: 14; J: TRBJ2-7; D: TRBD1; DNA: TGTGCCAGCAGTTACCGGACAGGACCCTACGAGCAGTACTTC; CDR3: CASSYRTGPYEQYF
V: TRBV4-1; size: once; length: 17; J: TRBJ1-1; D: TRBD1; DNA: TGCGCCAGCAGCCCCAGGGGGAGCGGGGGGATGAACACTGAAGCTTTCTTT; CDR3: CASSPRGSGGMNTEAFF
V: TRBV14; size: NA; length: 15; J: TRBJ1-4; D: NA; DNA: TGTGCCAGCAGCCAATTTCCCCGAGGGTACGAAAAACTGTTTTTT; CDR3: CASSQFPRGYEKLFF
V: TRBV5-1; size: NA; length: 15; J: TRBJ2-5; D: TRBD2; DNA: TGCGCCAGCAGCTTGTCGGGGGGATCCCAAGAGACCCAGTACTTC; CDR3: CASSLSGGSQETQYF
V: TRBV7-3; size: NA; length: 14; J: TRBJ1-2; D: TRBD1; DNA: TGTGCCAGCGGATCGACAGGGAATCCCTATGGCTACACCTTC; CDR3: CASGSTGNPYGYTF
V: TRBV5-1; size: NA; length: 15; J: TRBJ1-6; D: NA; DNA: TGCGCCAGCTCGACGGAAGGGCAGCGGAATTCACCCCTCCACTTT; CDR3: CASSTEGQRNSPLHF
V: TRBV7-3; size: NA; length: 16; J: TRBJ2-2; D: TRBD2; DNA: TGTGCCAGCAGCTACGCCCAGCGGGGGAACACCGGGGAGCTGTTTTTT; CDR3: CASSYAQRGNTGELFF
V: TRBV19; size: NA; length: 15; J: TRBJ1-1; D: TRBD1; DNA: TGTGCCAGTAGTAGAAGCCCGACAGGGTACACTGAAGCTTTCTTT; CDR3: CASSRSPTGYTEAFF
V: TRBV18; size: NA; length: 12; J: TRBJ1-1; D: TRBD1; DNA: TGTGCCAGCTCCCGACAGGGCAATGAAGCTTTCTTT; CDR3: CASSRQGNEAFF
V: TRBV5-1; size: NA; length: 16; J: TRBJ1-4; D: TRBD1; DNA: TGCGCCAGCAGCTTGGATATCCGGGACAGCCGTGAGAAACTGTTTTTT; CDR3: CASSLDIRDSREKLFF
V: TRBV10-3; size: NA; length: 14; J: TRBJ2-2; D: NA; DNA: TGTGCCATCAGTGAGTTCGGAGGGGCCGGGGAGCTGTTTTTT; CDR3: CAISEFGGAGELFF
V: TRBV6-2/TRBV6-3; size: NA; length: 16; J: TRBJ1-1; D: NA; DNA: TGTGCCAGCAGTTACGGGGCAGGGGATCTGAACACTGAAGCTTTCTTT; CDR3: CASSYGAGDLNTEAFF
V: TRBV3-1/TRBV3-2; size: NA; length: 13; J: TRBJ1-2; D: TRBD1; DNA: TGTGCCAGCAGTCTACAGGGGTTTAGTGGCTACACCTTC; CDR3: CASSLQGFSGYTF
V: TRBV5-1; size: NA; length: 13; J: TRBJ2-7; D: TRBD2; DNA: TGCGCCAGCAGCCGTAGCGGGGTTGACGAGCAGTACTTC; CDR3: CASSRSGVDEQYF
V: TRBV6-4; size: NA; length: 16; J: TRBJ2-3; D: TRBD2; DNA: TGTGCCAGCACCCCCTTCGGGGGGGCTAGCACAGATACGCAGTATTTT; CDR3: CASTPFGGASTDTQYF
V: TRBV5-6; size: NA; length: 13; J: TRBJ1-2; D: NA; DNA: TGTGCCAGCAGCCCTGGGAGTTACTATGGCTACACCTTC; CDR3: CASSPGSYYGYTF
V: TRBV5-6; size: few; length: 16; J: TRBJ2-7; D: NA; DNA: TGTGCCAGCAGCCCGGCAGTTATCCAGGGATATGAGGAGCAGTACTTC; CDR3: CASSPAVIQGYEEQYF